The source of this T cell receptor (beta chain) is a study of molecular identifiers for immune sequencing clone quantification. Study-wide results and limits: Sizes of clones that are highly expanded could be underestimated (if identical TCR molecules share a barcode).

Libraries for naive CD8 T cells, which were made from approximately 20,000 to 1,000,000 sorted cells, drew on 10%, 30% or 50% of the RNA. The germline V gene encodes CDR1 MGHRA and CDR2 YSYEKL. The CDR3 has 12 residues. V was pared by 1 base and J by 4 bases, with 3 bases between. MiXCR, applied by TCRdb to the PCR reads, yields one record per CDR3 protein. This repertoire shows roughly 50,000 distinct CDR3 sequences, around 27% found once; its top ten account for 1.5% to 2%. This clonotype was observed a few times. Its antigen is not known. The sample was naive CD8+ T cells from blood, with Jurkat cell RNA spiked in. Subset reported: FACS-sorted CD8+CD4-CCR7+CD45RA+ naive T cells. The V gene is TRBV4-1, the J gene TRBJ2-3, with no clear D. The sequence came from a human donor in good health. Some libraries in this study had Jurkat cell RNA spiked in. The DNA of the CDR3 is TGCGCCAGCAGCCAAGCGTCAGATACGCAGTATTTT. Protein product: CASSQASDTQYF.